These T cell receptor beta chains were read from a single sample in a study of blood T cells in healthy people across ages. TCRdb analysed the 5' RACE reads with MiXCR anew, one entry per CDR3 protein. The sample lists about 1.4 million distinct CDR3 sequences, 45% to 70% occurring once. The sequenced sample consisted of blood. These receptors all come from a man aged 18 to 30 in good health. Each CDR3 is given with its conserved first and last residue. D genes are given only for firm matches. Some rows have no size entry. The others give once, few or many, or a class for an expanded clone.

V gene	J gene	D gene	clone size	CDR3 DNA	CDR3 protein
TRBV27	TRBJ2-3	-	few	TGTGCCAGCAAAGTAGGTTCCACAGATACGCAGTATTTT	CASKVGSTDTQYF
TRBV4-1	TRBJ1-2	-	-	TGCGCCAGCAGCCATGACGGGGTATCAAGTGGCTACACCTTC	CASSHDGVSSGYTF
TRBV6-5	TRBJ2-5	-	-	TGTGCCAGCACCACTGGTGAGGGCCGGACCCAGTACTTC	CASTTGEGRTQYF
TRBV4-1	TRBJ1-2	TRBD1	-	TGCGCCAGCAGCCAATCCTTGGACAGGAACTATGGCTACACCTTC	CASSQSLDRNYGYTF
TRBV5-1	TRBJ1-6	-	-	TGCGCCAGCAGCTCATCCGGTGGGGCACCCCTCCACTTT	CASSSSGGAPLHF
TRBV4-1	TRBJ2-7	TRBD2	-	TGCGCCAGCAGCCAGGATACTAGCGGGGGAGTTAACTACGAGCAGTACTTC	CASSQDTSGGVNYEQYF
TRBV4-1	TRBJ2-1	TRBD2	-	TGCGCCAGCAGCCAAGATCGGGGGAGGGCCTACAATGAGCAGTTCTTC	CASSQDRGRAYNEQFF
TRBV25-1	TRBJ1-6	-	many	TGTGCCAGCAGCCTTACAGGGATGAGTTCACCCCTCCACTTT	CASSLTGMSSPLHF
TRBV4-2	TRBJ2-1	TRBD2	-	TGTGCCATCAGCCAAGACCGGACTAGCGGGAGAAACAATGAGCAGTTCTTC	CAISQDRTSGRNNEQFF
TRBV29-1	TRBJ1-1	-	-	TGCAGCGGAGTGGACACTGAAGCTTTCTTT	CSGVDTEAFF
TRBV20-1	TRBJ2-1	TRBD1	-	TGCAGTGCGGCGGACAGGGGGAGTCTAGGGCAGTTCTTC	CSAADRGSLGQFF
TRBV6-6	TRBJ2-7	TRBD1	-	TGTGCCAGCAGGGGACAGGCAGACCTACGAGAGCAGTACTTC	CASRGQADLREQYF
TRBV4-2	TRBJ2-7	-	-	TGTGCCAGCAGCCAAGGCCGGGATACCCGGTCCTACGAGCAGTACTTC	CASSQGRDTRSYEQYF
TRBV5-1	TRBJ1-5	TRBD1	-	TGCGCCAGCAGGGAGGGACAGGGGGCAAATCAGCCCCAGCATTTT	CASREGQGANQPQHF
TRBV7-9	TRBJ2-1	TRBD2	-	TGTGCCAGCAGCTTAGTTAGCGGGAGCTCGAGGGAGCAGTTCTTC	CASSLVSGSSREQFF
TRBV11-2	TRBJ1-5	-	-	TGTGCCAGCAGCTTAGATAGGAGGACTCAGCCCCAGCATTTT	CASSLDRRTQPQHF
TRBV6-1	TRBJ2-2	-	-	TGTGCCAGCAGGTCACGCCTTACCGGGGAGCTGTTTTTT	CASRSRLTGELFF
TRBV9	TRBJ2-7	-	-	TGTGCCAGCAGCGTAGCAGCAGGGAACTACGAGCAGTACTTC	CASSVAAGNYEQYF
TRBV29-1	TRBJ2-7	TRBD1	-	TGCAGCGTCGGGGCTGGGACAGGTAACGAGCAGTACTTC	CSVGAGTGNEQYF
TRBV20-1	TRBJ1-5	TRBD1	-	TGCAGTGCTAGGGTCGCGACAGGGGATCAGCCCCAGCATTTT	CSARVATGDQPQHF
TRBV12-3/TRBV12-4	TRBJ2-7	-	few	TGTGCCAGCAGTTTCGTGGGGGGCTCAGGAAACGAGCAGTACTTC	CASSFVGGSGNEQYF
TRBV20-1	TRBJ2-3	-	-	TGCAGTGCTTGGGATCAGCCTAGCACAGATACGCAGTATTTT	CSAWDQPSTDTQYF
TRBV29-1	TRBJ2-1	-	-	TGCAGCGTTGAGGTATTCGAGCCGGGCTACAATGAGCAGTTCTTC	CSVEVFEPGYNEQFF
TRBV4-1	TRBJ2-7	-	few	TGCGCCAGCAGCCAATTCCCTTCGGGAGAGCAGTACTTC	CASSQFPSGEQYF
TRBV5-1	TRBJ2-1	-	-	TGCGCCAGCAGCTTGTTTGCTGTGACCCTTAATGAGCAGTTCTTC	CASSLFAVTLNEQFF